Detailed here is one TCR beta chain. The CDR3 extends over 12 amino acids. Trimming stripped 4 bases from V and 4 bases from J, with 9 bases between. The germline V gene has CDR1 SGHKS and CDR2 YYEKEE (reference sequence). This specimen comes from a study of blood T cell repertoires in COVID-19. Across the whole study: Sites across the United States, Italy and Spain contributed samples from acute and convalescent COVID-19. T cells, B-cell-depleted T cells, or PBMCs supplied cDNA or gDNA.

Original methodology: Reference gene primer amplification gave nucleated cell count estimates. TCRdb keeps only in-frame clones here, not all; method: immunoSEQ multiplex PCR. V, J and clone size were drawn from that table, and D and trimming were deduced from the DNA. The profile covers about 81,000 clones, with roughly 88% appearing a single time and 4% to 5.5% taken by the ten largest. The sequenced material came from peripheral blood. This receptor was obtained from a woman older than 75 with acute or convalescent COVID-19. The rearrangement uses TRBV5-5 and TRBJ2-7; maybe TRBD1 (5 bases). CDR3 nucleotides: TGTGCCAGCAGCAAAAGACAGTACGAGCAGTACTTC. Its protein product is CASSKRQYEQYF.